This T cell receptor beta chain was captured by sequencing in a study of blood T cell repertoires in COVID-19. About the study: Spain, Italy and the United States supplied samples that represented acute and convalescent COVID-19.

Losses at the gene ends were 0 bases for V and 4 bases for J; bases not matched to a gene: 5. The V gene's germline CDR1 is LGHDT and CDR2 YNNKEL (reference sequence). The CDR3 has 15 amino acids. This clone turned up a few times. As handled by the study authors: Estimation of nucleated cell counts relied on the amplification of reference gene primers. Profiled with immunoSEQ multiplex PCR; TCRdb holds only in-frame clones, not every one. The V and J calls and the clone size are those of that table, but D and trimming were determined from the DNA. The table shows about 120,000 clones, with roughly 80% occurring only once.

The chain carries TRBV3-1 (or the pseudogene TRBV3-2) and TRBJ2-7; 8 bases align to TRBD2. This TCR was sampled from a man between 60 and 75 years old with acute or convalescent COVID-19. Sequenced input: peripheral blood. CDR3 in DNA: TGTGCCAGCAGCCAAGATCACGCGGGGGGTTACGAGCAGTACTTC. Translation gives CASSQDHAGGYEQYF.